Each of the 20 T cell receptor beta chains below was sequenced from the same sample in a study of T cells in Graves' hyperthyroidism and ophthalmopathy. Researchers amplified the TCR beta CDR3 regions from RNA transcripts. Using the HTBI primer set, a first-round RT-PCR was run on the TCR CDR3. TCRdb re-called the multiplex PCR reads with MiXCR, one entry per CDR3 protein. Of roughly 200,000 distinct CDR3 sequences in the sample, roughly 18% were seen once. The specimen was blood. These receptors were collected from a man aged 40-55 years with Graves' hyperthyroidism.

This clonotype was observed a handful of times. The chain employs TRBV6-2 or TRBV6-3 and TRBJ1-2; TRBD1 matches at 7 bases. The length of the CDR3 is 15 residues. CDR1 MNHEY and CDR2 SVGEGT come from the germline V gene. The junction had 7 bases not matched to a gene; V was cut back by 4 bases and J by 2 bases. Written as DNA, the CDR3 is TGTGCCAGCAGTTCAGGAGACAGGGTGAACTATGGCTACACCTTC. Translated, it gives CASSSGDRVNYGYTF.

The table lists this clonotype with many counts. DNA for the CDR3: TGCAGCGAAGGGACAGGGCGCTCCTACGAGCAGTACTTC. Residues: CSEGTGRSYEQYF. The chain links TRBV29-1 to TRBJ2-7, with 9 bases that match TRBD1. The CDR3 runs 13 residues. The junction had 4 bases not matched to a gene; V was cut back by 7 bases and J by 0 bases. Germline CDR1 SQVTM, CDR2 ANQGSEA.

The chain uses TRBV28 and TRBJ2-1; D might be TRBD2 (6 bases). Germline V gene data show CDR1 as MDHEN and CDR2 as SYDVKM. The CDR3 has 11 residues. Trimming took 6 bases from V and 14 from J, leaving 14 bases between them. The CDR3: CASSLTRGKFF. DNA for the CDR3: TGTGCCAGCAGCCTGACTAGGGGCAAGTTCTTC.

This clonotype was seen at least ten times. The chain employs TRBV7-2 and TRBJ2-7; 13 bases agree with TRBD2. Trimming took 5 bases from V and 4 from J; bases not matched to a gene: 8. The CDR3 consists of 16 residues. The germline gives CDR1 SGHTA, CDR2 FQGNSA. In nucleotides, the CDR3 is TGTGCCAGCAGCAAACCGGGACTAGCGGGGCGGTACGAGCAGTACTTC. The encoded protein is CASSKPGLAGRYEQYF.

This clonotype was observed at least ten times. This chain uses TRBV5-6 with TRBJ2-5; tentative D call: TRBD2 (6 bases). The ends were cut back, 4 bases at V and 3 bases at J, with 16 bases in the middle. Germline assignment: CDR1 SGHDT and CDR2 YYEEEE. This CDR3 spans 15 amino acids. This CDR3 is CASSTERGNKETQYF. CDR3 nucleotides: TGTGCCAGCAGCACGGAACGGGGGAATAAAGAGACCCAGTACTTC. The whole variable domain, filled in from reference TRBV5-6 and TRBJ2-5, reads DAGVTQSPTHLIKTRGQQVTLRCSPKSGHDTVSWYQQALGQGPQFIFQYYEEEERQRGNFPDRFSGHQFPNYSSELNVNALLLGDSALYLCASSTERGNKETQYFGPGTRLLVL.

Many counts were recorded for this clonotype. The rearrangement uses TRBV7-9 and TRBJ2-1; no reliable D call. CDR1 is SEHNR and CDR2 is FQNEAQ in the germline V gene (reference sequence). Trimming pared 5 bases from V and 0 bases from J, leaving 5 bases between. CDR3 size: 13 residues. CDR3: CASSRRSYNEQFF. For the CDR3, the DNA is TGTGCCAGCAGCCGGCGCTCCTACAATGAGCAGTTCTTC.

This clonotype was seen repeatedly, ten times or more. The chain employs TRBV7-9 and TRBJ1-4, with no clear D. The CDR3 runs to 12 residues. Germline loops: CDR1 SEHNR, CDR2 FQNEAQ (reference sequence). Trimming pared 6 bases from V and 10 bases from J, leaving 12 bases between. As DNA, the CDR3 is TGTGCCAGCAGTGGTGGCGAAGGAAAACTGTTTTTT. Translated: CASSGGEGKLFF.

This clonotype was observed many times. The rearrangement uses TRBV28 and TRBJ2-3; 11 bases map to TRBD1. J was trimmed by 3 bases and V by 2 bases; bases with no gene match: 10. Germline CDR1 reads MDHEN; CDR2 reads SYDVKM. The CDR3 spans 18 residues. CDR3: CASSLIGTGTGGTDTQYF. The CDR3 nucleotides read TGTGCCAGCAGTTTAATAGGGACCGGGACAGGGGGGACAGATACGCAGTATTTT.

This clonotype showed up just a few times. J is TRBJ2-5 and V is TRBV29-1, with 11 bases lining up with TRBD1. V dropped 7 bases and J dropped 3; count of bases not matched to a gene: 1. Germline CDR1 reads SQVTM; CDR2 reads ANQGSEA. The CDR3 extends over 12 amino acids. CDR3 sequence reads: CSGGQGEETQYF. The DNA for the CDR3 is TGCAGCGGGGGACAGGGGGAAGAGACCCAGTACTTC.

The chain combines TRBV9 with TRBJ2-5; TRBD2 aligns across 8 bases. From germline, CDR1 is SGDLS and CDR2 YYNGEE. The CDR3 is 16 amino acids. Trimming cost V 3 bases and J 4 bases; bases outside gene matches: 11. The CDR3 DNA reads as TGTGCCAGCAGCGGTGTTGGGCGGGGGGCACGAGAGACCCAGTACTTC. It yields the protein CASSGVGRGARETQYF.

The chain employs TRBV12-3 or TRBV12-4 and TRBJ1-1; TRBD1 might be the D (6 bases). The CDR3 contains 11 residues. Deletions cut 11 bases from V and 1 base from J, with 8 bases between. The CDR3 DNA reads as TGTGCCGGGGGCCAGAACACTGAAGCTTTCTTT. Translated, it gives CAGGQNTEAFF.

This clonotype was counted many times. This chain joins TRBV5-1 and TRBJ1-2, with 8 bases that match TRBD1. The V and J ends lost 4 bases and 4 bases, in that order; junction bases with no gene match: 9. Germline V gives CDR1 SGHRS, CDR2 YFSETQ. The CDR3 is 15 amino acids. The CDR3 sequence is CASSPGQGGPYGYTF. In DNA, the CDR3 is TGCGCCAGCAGCCCAGGACAGGGAGGTCCCTATGGCTACACCTTC.

This clonotype was counted many times. This chain links TRBV25-1 with TRBJ2-2; weak D call: TRBD2 (5 bases). V shed 6 bases and J shed 0 bases, with 5 bases lying between them. Per germline, CDR1 MGHDK and CDR2 SYGVNS. The CDR3 length is 13 residues. The CDR3 coding sequence is TGTGCCAGCAGACTAGCGAACACCGGGGAGCTGTTTTTT. As protein: CASRLANTGELFF.

The sample holds many counts of this clonotype. This sequence joins TRBV12-3 or TRBV12-4 and TRBJ1-2, with a weak D call TRBD1 (6 bases). This CDR3 is 13 amino acids long. The V end lost 2 bases, the J end lost 5 bases, and 9 bases lay between the germline ends. CDR3 sequence reads: CASSLRTEYGYTF. CDR3 DNA: TGTGCCAGCAGTTTACGGACAGAATATGGCTACACCTTC.

Many counts were recorded for this clonotype. The genes are TRBV20-1 and TRBJ2-2, with 8 bases matching TRBD2. Germline CDR1 and CDR2: DFQATT and SNEGSKA (reference sequence). V lost 3 bases to trimming and J lost 2 bases; unmatched junction nucleotides: 8. The CDR3 is made up of 16 amino acids. DNA for the CDR3: TGCAGTGCTAGGAGTGCCGGGGGGGATAACACCGGGGAGCTGTTTTTT. Protein: CSARSAGGDNTGELFF.

The chain recombines TRBV7-2 with TRBJ2-1; 8 nucleotides match TRBD2. The CDR3 is 15 amino acids. V shed 1 base and J 8 bases; nucleotides not matched to a gene: 7. Looked up from germline, CDR1 is SGHTA and CDR2 is FQGNSA. The CDR3 DNA sequence: TGTGCCAGCAGCTTAGGGGCAGGACTAGCCCATGAGCAGTTCTTC. It encodes CASSLGAGLAHEQFF.

This clonotype was seen more than once but under ten times. The chain has TRBV9 and TRBJ2-7; 8 bases map to TRBD1. The J segment lost 4 bases and the V segment lost 2 bases, leaving 8 bases of the junction unmatched. This CDR3 contains 15 residues. Germline CDR1 and CDR2: SGDLS and YYNGEE. The CDR3: CASSVNQGAAYEQYF. In nucleotides, the CDR3 is TGTGCCAGCAGCGTTAATCAGGGGGCGGCTTACGAGCAGTACTTC.

This clonotype came up many times. The genes are TRBV28 and TRBJ2-1, with 8 bases fitting TRBD2. V gave up 11 bases and J gave up 0 bases; unmatched junction bases: 9. In germline, CDR1 is MDHEN, CDR2 SYDVKM. The CDR3 is 15 amino acids. As DNA, the CDR3 is TGTGCCGGAACGGCCGCGGGGGGCTCCTACAATGAGCAGTTCTTC. Residues: CAGTAAGGSYNEQFF.

This clonotype was counted at least ten times. This chain connects TRBV7-2 to TRBJ1-2, with D possibly matching TRBD1 (5 bases). Germline assignment: CDR1 SGHTA and CDR2 FQGNSA. V lost 5 bases, J lost 2 bases, and 12 bases lay in between. The CDR3 spans 14 residues. For the CDR3, the DNA is TGTGCCAGCAGCCCGTGGGACGGCAACTATGGCTACACCTTC. Encoded protein: CASSPWDGNYGYTF.

There are many counts of this clonotype. DNA for the CDR3: TGTGCCAGCAGGGGGACAGGGGGCGTTCAGCCCCAGCATTTT. It translates to CASRGTGGVQPQHF. The gene calls are TRBV6-2 or TRBV6-3 and TRBJ1-5; 12 bases match TRBD1. J was trimmed by 6 bases and V by 6 bases; bases with no gene match: 3. Germline-derived CDR1 and CDR2 are MNHEY and SVGEGT. The CDR3 runs to 14 residues.